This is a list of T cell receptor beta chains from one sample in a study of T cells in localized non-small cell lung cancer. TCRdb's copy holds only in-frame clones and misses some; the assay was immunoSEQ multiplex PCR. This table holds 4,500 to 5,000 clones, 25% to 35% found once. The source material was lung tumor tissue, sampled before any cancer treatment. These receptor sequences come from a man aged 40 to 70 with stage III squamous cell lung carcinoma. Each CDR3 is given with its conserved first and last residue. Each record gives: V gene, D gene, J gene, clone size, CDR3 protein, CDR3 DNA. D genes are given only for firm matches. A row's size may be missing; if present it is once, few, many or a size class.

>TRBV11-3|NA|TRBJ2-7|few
CASSLAGQGNYEQYF
TGTGCCAGCAGTCTAGCGGGACAGGGGAACTACGAGCAGTACTTC
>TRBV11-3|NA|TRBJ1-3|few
CASSRFGSSGNTIYF
TGTGCCAGCAGCCGGTTTGGCAGCTCTGGAAACACCATATATTTT
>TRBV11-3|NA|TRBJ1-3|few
CASSFRSSGNTIYF
TGTGCCAGCAGCTTTAGAAGCTCTGGAAACACCATATATTTT
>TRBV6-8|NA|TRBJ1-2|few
CASSYSIGDPSLSHGYTF
TGTGCCAGCAGTTACAGTATCGGGGACCCCTCTCTTTCTCATGGCTACACCTTC
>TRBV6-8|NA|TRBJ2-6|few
CASSYSSSFGANVLTF
TGTGCCAGCAGTTACTCGAGTAGTTTTGGGGCCAACGTCCTGACTTTC
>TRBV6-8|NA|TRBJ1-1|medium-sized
CASDDEGGLAEAFF
TGTGCCAGCGACGATGAGGGGGGGCTCGCTGAAGCTTTCTTT
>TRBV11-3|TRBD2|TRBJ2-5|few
CASSLRGGFQETQYF
TGTGCCAGCAGCTTGCGCGGGGGGTTTCAAGAGACCCAGTACTTC
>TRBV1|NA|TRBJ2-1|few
CASSQDRTGGARSSYNEQFF
TGCGCCAGCAGCCAAGATCGGACAGGGGGCGCTCGGAGCTCCTACAATGAGCAGTTCTTC
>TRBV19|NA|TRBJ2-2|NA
CASSGRAGFANTGELFF
TGTGCCAGTAGTGGGCGGGCGGGCTTCGCGAACACCGGGGAGCTGTTTTTT
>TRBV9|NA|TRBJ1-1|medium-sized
CASGPEEDTEAFF
TGTGCCAGCGGACCTGAAGAGGACACTGAAGCTTTCTTT
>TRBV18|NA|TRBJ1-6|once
CASSPNTGYSPLHF
TGTGCCAGCTCACCAAACACAGGATATTCACCCCTCCACTTT
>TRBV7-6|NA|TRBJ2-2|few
CASSLRGRLGPGELFF
TGTGCCAGCAGCTTGCGAGGGCGACTCGGCCCCGGGGAGCTGTTTTTT
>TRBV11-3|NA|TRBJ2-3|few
CASSLSTGSYTQYF
TGTGCCAGCAGCTTATCTACAGGGTCCTATACGCAGTATTTT
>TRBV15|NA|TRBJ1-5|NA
CATAVGTLSNQPQHF
TGTGCCACGGCGGTCGGGACACTTAGCAATCAGCCCCAGCATTTT
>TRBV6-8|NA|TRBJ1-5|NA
CASKRGNQPQHF
TGTGCCAGCAAAAGGGGCAATCAGCCCCAGCATTTT
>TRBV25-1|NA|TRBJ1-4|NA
CVSSERWGADNEKLFF
TGTGTCAGCAGTGAAAGGTGGGGGGCCGATAATGAAAAACTGTTTTTT
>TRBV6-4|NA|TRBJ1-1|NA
CASSGQPEAFF
TGTGCCAGCAGTGGACAGCCTGAAGCTTTCTTT
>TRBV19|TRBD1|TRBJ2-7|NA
CASSSSGTGTYEQYF
TGTGCCAGTAGTTCCTCCGGGACAGGGACCTACGAGCAGTACTTC
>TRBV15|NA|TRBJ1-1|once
CATSRVSLNTEAFF
TGTGCCACCAGCAGGGTCTCCCTGAACACTGAAGCTTTCTTT
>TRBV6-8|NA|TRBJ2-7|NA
CAISLDRYEQYF
TGTGCCATCAGTCTGGACAGATACGAGCAGTACTTC
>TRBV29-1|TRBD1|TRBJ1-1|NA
CSVSTGAGSTEAFF
TGCAGCGTTTCCACAGGGGCCGGGAGCACTGAAGCTTTCTTT
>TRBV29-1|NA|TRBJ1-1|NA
CSAYFPLGEAFF
TGCAGCGCATATTTTCCCCTGGGTGAAGCTTTCTTT
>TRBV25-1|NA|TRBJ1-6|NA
CASSEGVSPLHF
TGTGCCAGCAGTGAAGGGGTCTCACCCCTCCACTTT
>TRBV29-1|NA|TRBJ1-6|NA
CSVSLDTNSPLHF
TGCAGCGTTTCATTGGACACCAATTCACCCCTCCACTTT
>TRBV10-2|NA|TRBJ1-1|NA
CASSAGTNTEAFF
TGCGCCAGCAGTGCCGGAACGAACACTGAAGCTTTCTTT
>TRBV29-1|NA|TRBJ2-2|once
CSVGRLGTGELFF
TGCAGCGTTGGGAGACTGGGGACCGGGGAGCTGTTTTTT
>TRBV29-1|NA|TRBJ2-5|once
CSVVNRGSGGTQYF
TGCAGCGTAGTTAACCGAGGTAGCGGAGGAACCCAGTACTTC
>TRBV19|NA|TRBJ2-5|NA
CASSTTNRQGGQETQYF
TGTGCCAGTAGTACCACTAACCGACAAGGAGGCCAAGAGACCCAGTACTTC
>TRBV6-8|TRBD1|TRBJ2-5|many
CASQDVPGQGRETQYF
TGTGCCAGCCAGGATGTGCCGGGACAGGGGAGAGAGACCCAGTACTTC
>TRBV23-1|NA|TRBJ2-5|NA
CASNRGGLKAETQYF
TGCGCCAGCAACAGAGGGGGACTGAAGGCAGAGACCCAGTACTTC
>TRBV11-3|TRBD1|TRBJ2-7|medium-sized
CASSLDRGQVEQYF
TGTGCCAGCAGCTTGGACAGGGGGCAGGTCGAGCAGTACTTC
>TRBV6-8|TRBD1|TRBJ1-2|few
CASSRLGQGSYGYTF
TGTGCCAGCAGCAGACTCGGACAGGGGAGCTATGGCTACACCTTC
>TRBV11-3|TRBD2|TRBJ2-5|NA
CASSHRTSQETQYF
TGTGCCAGCAGCCACCGGACTAGCCAAGAGACCCAGTACTTC
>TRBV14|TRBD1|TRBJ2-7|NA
CASSPTGLYEQYF
TGTGCCAGCAGCCCGACAGGGCTCTACGAGCAGTACTTC
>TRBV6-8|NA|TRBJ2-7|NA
CASSPPGGYYEQYF
TGTGCCAGCAGTCCCCCTGGGGGCTACTACGAGCAGTACTTC
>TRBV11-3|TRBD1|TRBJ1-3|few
CASSYRGLFGNTIYF
TGTGCCAGCAGCTACAGGGGGCTTTTTGGAAACACCATATATTTT
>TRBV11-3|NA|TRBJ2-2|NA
CASSSWWTGENTGELFF
TGTGCCAGCAGCTCATGGTGGACGGGTGAGAACACCGGGGAGCTGTTTTTT
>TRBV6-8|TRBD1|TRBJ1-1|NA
CASSQSRQGGSTEAFF
TGTGCCAGCAGCCAAAGCCGACAGGGCGGGTCCACTGAAGCTTTCTTT